A single sample is the source of the 22 T cell receptor beta chains below, sequenced in a study of spatial heterogeneity in lung cancer. General study results and limits: Mutation counts in tumors were tracked by counts of expanded intratumoral alpha and beta TCRs.

These receptors have no identified antigens. Sample time point: sample taken at primary tumor resection. One entry per CDR3 protein results from TCRdb running MiXCR on the 5' RACE reads. Of 5,500 to 7,500 distinct CDR3 sequences in the sample, around 15% were seen once. The sequenced sample was lung tumor tissue, obtained at surgery. These receptors all stem from a male donor with early-stage non-small cell lung cancer.

This clonotype was found many times. This chain uses TRBV29-1 with TRBJ1-1; D gene ambiguous. V was trimmed by 7 bases and J by 3 bases, leaving 12 bases between them. The germline V gene has CDR1 SQVTM and CDR2 ANQGSEA. This CDR3 has 12 amino acids. CDR3 DNA sequence: TGCAGCGCCCAAGGGTTATACACTGAAGCTTTCTTT. Its protein is CSAQGLYTEAFF.

This clonotype was seen many times. The V gene is TRBV6-5, the J gene TRBJ2-3; TRBD2 matches at 8 bases. V lost 2 bases to trimming and J lost 4 bases; unmatched junction nucleotides: 5. CDR3 size: 15 residues. CDR1 is MNHEY and CDR2 is SVGAGI in the germline V gene. The CDR3 DNA is TGTGCCAGCAGTTACCAAGCGGGAGTGTCAGATACGCAGTATTTT. This gives the protein CASSYQAGVSDTQYF.

This clonotype was recorded at least ten times. V is TRBV11-2 and J is TRBJ1-1; D is possibly TRBD1 (6 bases). Per germline, CDR1 SGHAT and CDR2 FQNNGV. The CDR3 spans 13 residues. V lost 3 bases and J 4 bases, leaving 9 bases between the germline ends. In DNA form, the CDR3 reads TGTGCCAGCAGCTTCAGGGGCGGCACTGAAGCTTTCTTT. It encodes CASSFRGGTEAFF.

In this sample, this clonotype is medium-sized. The chain employs TRBV5-4 and TRBJ2-2, with no clear D. Germline V gene lookup returns CDR1 SGHNT and CDR2 YYREEE (reference sequence). The CDR3 totals 12 residues. V lost 3 bases and J lost 6, with 6 bases in between. The CDR3 DNA reads TGTGCCAGCAGCTCCGGATCCGGGGAGCTGTTTTTT. It translates to CASSSGSGELFF.

This clonotype is classed as large. The chain couples TRBV4-3 to TRBJ2-1; 7 bases fit TRBD2. CDR1 and CDR2 from the germline V gene are LGHNA and YSLEER. There are 18 residues in the CDR3. Trimming at V came to 0 bases and at J to 7 bases, leaving 15 bases not matched to a gene. The CDR3: CASSQDWSSGSLQNEQFF. As DNA, the CDR3 is TGCGCCAGCAGCCAAGATTGGTCTAGCGGTTCCTTACAAAATGAGCAGTTCTTC.

By share of the sample, this clonotype is medium-sized. CDR3 nucleotides: TGCGCCAGCAGCACAGAACAGCTCATGAACACTGAAGCTTTCTTT. This encodes CASSTEQLMNTEAFF. The chain links TRBV5-1 to TRBJ1-1; D not certain. Germline V CDR1 and CDR2: SGHRS, YFSETQ. CDR3 size: 15 residues. V lost 4 bases to trimming and J lost 0 bases, with 13 bases between them.

There are many counts of this clonotype. This chain connects TRBV29-1 to TRBJ2-7; no definite D call. Trimming stripped 3 bases from V and 4 bases from J, with 10 bases between. In germline, CDR1 is SQVTM, CDR2 ANQGSEA. The CDR3 is 12 residues long. The CDR3 protein is CSVEEKKYEQYF. CDR3 nucleotides: TGCAGCGTTGAGGAGAAGAAATACGAGCAGTACTTC.

A few counts support this clonotype. The V call is TRBV9, the J call TRBJ2-1; 14 bases line up with TRBD2. Germline V gene lookup returns CDR1 SGDLS and CDR2 YYNGEE. After removal of 4 bases from V and 6 bases from J, the junction contained 9 bases not matched to a gene. The CDR3 is 17 amino acids. The CDR3 coding sequence is TGTGCCAGCAGCCGGCGGATCGGGACTAGCGGGAGCAATGAGCAGTTCTTC. Its translation is CASSRRIGTSGSNEQFF. Drawing the rest from reference TRBV9 and TRBJ2-1, the complete variable domain is DSGVTQTPKHLITATGQRVTLRCSPRSGDLSVYWYQQSLDQGLQFLIQYYNGEERAKGNILERFSAQQFPDLHSELNLSSLELGDSALYFCASSRRIGTSGSNEQFFGPGTRLTVL.

This clonotype is termed medium-sized (0.01 to 0.1%). This rearrangement joins TRBV11-2 to TRBJ1-1, with D possibly TRBD1 on 5 matching bases. Germline values: CDR1 SGHAT, CDR2 FQNNGV. V was pared by 2 bases and J by 1 base, with 5 bases between. There are 13 residues in the CDR3. This chain's CDR3 is CASSLQGNTEAFF. The CDR3 DNA follows: TGTGCCAGCAGCTTACAGGGGAACACTGAAGCTTTCTTT.

By share of the sample, this clonotype is medium-sized (0.01 to 0.1%). The J gene is TRBJ2-3, the V gene TRBV27; perhaps D is TRBD1 or TRBD2 (5 bases each). Germline assignment: CDR1 MNHEY and CDR2 SMNVEV (reference sequence). There are 16 residues in the CDR3. V was cut by 3 bases and J by 0 bases, with 13 bases left in between. The CDR3 here is CASSLPGAISTDTQYF. CDR3 sequence (DNA): TGTGCCAGCAGTTTGCCCGGGGCTATTAGCACAGATACGCAGTATTTT.

This clonotype was counted many times. V is TRBV21-1 and J is TRBJ2-1; the tabulated D call, TRBD2, remains unverified against the DNA. TRBV21-1 is a known pseudogene. The CDR3 length is 17 residues. In DNA, the CDR3 is TGTGCCAGCAGCCCCCGACTAGCGGGAGTTTCCTACAATGAGCAGTTCTTC. Translation: CASSPRLAGVSYNEQFF.

This clonotype is labeled medium-sized. The chain is built from TRBV5-4 and TRBJ1-4; 7 bases match TRBD1. V trimming: 4 bases; J trimming: 7 bases; junction bases outside the gene matches: 7. The CDR3 is made up of 14 amino acids. Germline CDR1 is SGHNT and CDR2 is YYREEE (reference sequence). The CDR3 DNA sequence: TGTGCCAGCAGCGTACAGGGGAATCGTGAAAAACTGTTTTTT. It is translated as CASSVQGNREKLFF.

This clonotype is medium-sized (0.01 to 0.1%). This sequence joins TRBV24-1 and TRBJ2-3, with unresolved D. The CDR3 consists of 14 residues. The germline V gene encodes CDR1 KGHDR and CDR2 SFDVKD. The V and J ends lost 3 bases and 5 bases respectively, with 11 bases between them. The DNA for the CDR3 is TGTGCCACCAGTGATCGAAATGATCTAGATACGCAGTATTTT. Translated: CATSDRNDLDTQYF.

The chain has TRBV6-2 or TRBV6-3 and TRBJ1-5; weak D call: TRBD1 (5 bases). The germline V gene has CDR1 MNHEY and CDR2 SVGEGT. This CDR3 region has 13 residues. Between the trimmed V and J ends, which lost 2 bases and 5 bases, there was a span of 7 bases. DNA for the CDR3: TGTGCCAGCAGTTACCAGGGCCATCAGCCCCAGCATTTT. It encodes CASSYQGHQPQHF.

This clonotype was recorded many times. J is TRBJ2-6 and V is TRBV28; D is uncertain. Germline CDR1 MDHEN, CDR2 SYDVKM. Trimming pared 7 bases from V and 8 bases from J, leaving 9 bases between. CDR3 length: 12 residues. The CDR3 reads CASKTHPNVLTF. The CDR3 coding sequence is TGTGCCAGCAAAACTCACCCCAACGTCCTGACTTTC.

The chain has TRBV27 and TRBJ1-1; D is ambiguous. The germline V gene encodes CDR1 MNHEY and CDR2 SMNVEV (reference sequence). The CDR3 has 13 amino acids. Trimming pared 6 bases from V and 1 base from J, leaving 9 bases between. The DNA of the CDR3 is TGTGCCAGCAGGTCTATCCCGAACACTGAAGCTTTCTTT. Protein: CASRSIPNTEAFF.

This clonotype is classed as medium-sized. This chain connects TRBV29-1 to TRBJ1-1; D is ambiguous. V lost 5 bases and J 9 bases, leaving 16 bases between the germline ends. This CDR3 spans 12 amino acids. The germline gives CDR1 SQVTM, CDR2 ANQGSEA. The CDR3, as DNA: TGCAGCGTTCATGGTCCCGGCCCCCAAGCTTTCTTT. Translated: CSVHGPGPQAFF.

This clonotype was picked up many times. Relative to the germline gene, one junction end is altered; a read error may explain this. The chain is built from TRBV7-2 and TRBJ2-1; D perhaps matches TRBD2 (6 bases). Germline CDR1 and CDR2: SGHTA and FQGNSA. The CDR3 extends over 12 amino acids. The CDR3 reads CASSERGGKCIF. The CDR3 region has the DNA TGTGCCAGCAGCGAGCGAGGAGGGAAGTGTATCTTC.

Ten or more counts support this clonotype. The chain is built from TRBV20-1 and TRBJ2-5; perhaps TRBD1 as D (7 bases). CDR1 and CDR2 (germline): DFQATT, SNEGSKA (reference sequence). The germline V and J ends were trimmed by 4 bases and 4 bases, with 16 bases remaining between them. CDR3 length: 14 amino acids. CDR3 in amino acids: CSANPGTAGETQYF. For the CDR3, the DNA is TGCAGTGCTAACCCTGGGACAGCGGGAGAGACCCAGTACTTC.

This clonotype was seen many times. This chain connects TRBV5-8 to TRBJ1-2, with 12 bases identical to TRBD1. CDR3 length equals 17 residues. The germline V gene encodes CDR1 SGHTS and CDR2 YDEGEE. Losses at the gene ends were 3 bases for V and 6 bases for J; bases not matched to a gene: 12. The DNA of the CDR3 is TGTGCCAGCAGCTCGATCACTACCGGGACAGGGGGCCATGGCTACACCTTC. Its translation: CASSSITTGTGGHGYTF.

The J gene is TRBJ2-7, the V gene TRBV6-9; a possible D gene is TRBD2 (5 bases). Germline V gene sequence: CDR1 MNHGY, CDR2 SVAAGI. V was cut by 5 bases and J by 0 bases, with 17 bases left in between. The CDR3 contains 16 residues. DNA for the CDR3: TGTGCCAGCAGTAGCCCCGGGGAAGGGAGCTCCTACGAGCAGTACTTC. Its protein product is CASSSPGEGSSYEQYF.

By share of the sample, this clonotype is medium-sized. J is TRBJ1-2 and V is TRBV10-2; D unclear. The ends were cut back, 8 bases at V and 7 bases at J, with 11 bases in the middle. Germline assignment: CDR1 WSHSY and CDR2 SAAADI. The CDR3 sequence is 11 residues long. CDR3 protein: CASFSGFGYTF. CDR3 DNA: TGCGCCAGCTTTTCGGGTTTTGGCTACACCTTC.